Below are 27 T cell receptor beta chains sequenced from a single sample in a study of control samples from healthy donors and cancer patients. The table came from immunoSEQ multiplex PCR; TCRdb's copy has only in-frame clones and leaves some out. The table has 90,000 to 120,000 clones, about 80% seen once. The sample consisted of blood. The receptor source for this set is a young man in good health.

The rearrangement uses TRBV6-2 or TRBV6-3 and TRBJ1-6; D uncertain. Germline lookup yields CDR1 MNHEY and CDR2 SVGEGT. V lost 6 bases and J lost 0, with 18 bases in between. The CDR3 runs 18 residues. CDR3 sequence (DNA): TGTGCCAGCAGCGGACGACCCACTGTTAGCTCCTATAATTCACCCCTCCACTTT. Its protein is CASSGRPTVSSYNSPLHF.

Note on this clone: This sample also contains other DNA sequences that code for the same CDR3. The J gene is TRBJ2-2, the V gene TRBV9, with 9 bases that match TRBD1. The CDR3 sequence is 15 residues long. The V gene's germline CDR1 is SGDLS and CDR2 YYNGEE. V was pared by 4 bases and J by 3 bases, with 4 bases of the junction left unmatched. CDR3 nucleotide sequence: TGTGCCAGCAGCCCAAGACAGGGGGACACCGGGGAGCTGTTTTTT. Amino acid sequence: CASSPRQGDTGELFF. Drawing the rest from reference TRBV9 and TRBJ2-2, the complete variable domain is DSGVTQTPKHLITATGQRVTLRCSPRSGDLSVYWYQQSLDQGLQFLIQYYNGEERAKGNILERFSAQQFPDLHSELNLSSLELGDSALYFCASSPRQGDTGELFFGEGSRLTVL.

This clone has only one observation. This chain links TRBV5-4 with TRBJ1-5; tentative D call: TRBD1 (5 bases). Trimming left V 0 bases short and J 3 bases short, with 13 bases between. Per germline, CDR1 SGHNT and CDR2 YYREEE (reference sequence). This CDR3 has 16 residues. The CDR3 coding sequence is TGTGCCAGCAGCTTGGGGGGCCCGGGCCTCAATCAGCCCCAGCATTTT. Its protein product is CASSLGGPGLNQPQHF.

Here the CDR3 DNA reads TGTGCCAGCAGCCCACGCCCGGGGGCGAGCACTGAAGCTTTCTTT. Its translation is CASSPRPGASTEAFF. The chain combines TRBV9 with TRBJ1-1; TRBD1 might be the D (6 bases). The germline gives CDR1 SGDLS, CDR2 YYNGEE. The length of the CDR3 is 15 residues. Deletions cut 4 bases from V and 4 bases from J, with 17 bases between.

V usage is TRBV7-6 and J usage is TRBJ1-5, with D perhaps matching TRBD1 (6 bases). The germline V gene encodes CDR1 SGHVS and CDR2 FNYEAQ. V was shortened by 5 bases and J by 4 bases, with 15 bases between the two germline ends. This CDR3 comprises 15 residues. The CDR3 loop is CASSLYTGINQPQHF. The CDR3 bases are TGTGCCAGCAGCCTCTATACAGGGATAAATCAGCCCCAGCATTTT.

This chain uses TRBV13 with TRBJ2-1, with D possibly TRBD2 on 5 matching bases. Per germline, CDR1 PRHDT and CDR2 FYEKMQ (reference sequence). CDR3 length: 15 amino acids. V dropped 5 bases and J dropped 8 bases, with 19 bases sitting between them. The CDR3 here is CASSPRGARRDEQFF. For the CDR3, the DNA is TGTGCCAGCAGCCCCAGAGGAGCTAGGCGGGATGAGCAGTTCTTC.

The chain recombines TRBV4-1 with TRBJ1-3, with unresolved D. Germline loops: CDR1 MGHRA, CDR2 YSYEKL. The CDR3 loop spans 14 amino acids. Between the trimmed V and J ends, which lost 4 bases and 1 base, there was a span of 8 bases. This CDR3 reads CASSLQQSGNTIYF. CDR3 nucleotide sequence: TGCGCCAGCAGCCTCCAGCAATCTGGAAACACCATATATTTT.

The chain is built from TRBV6-5 and TRBJ1-6; unclear D gene. V was clipped by 7 bases and J by 0 bases, with 10 bases between them. CDR1 MNHEY and CDR2 SVGAGI come from the germline V gene. This CDR3 contains 15 residues. The CDR3 is CASMAPSSYNSPLHF. CDR3 nucleotide sequence: TGTGCCAGCATGGCGCCGAGCTCCTATAATTCACCCCTCCACTTT.

The J gene is TRBJ1-2, the V gene TRBV6-1; 7 bases map to TRBD1. Germline trimming cut 5 bases from V and 6 bases from J; bases unmatched to any gene: 9. Germline CDR1 is MNHNS and CDR2 is SASEGT. CDR3 size: 14 residues. The CDR3 DNA is TGTGCCAGCAGTTCCAGGGGGGATTGGGATGGCTACACCTTC. This codes for CASSSRGDWDGYTF.

V and J are TRBV19 and TRBJ1-3, with 9 positions matching TRBD1. This CDR3 comprises 15 residues. Germline V gene data show CDR1 as LNHDA and CDR2 as SQIVND (reference sequence). Trimming removed 10 bases from V and 4 bases from J; junction bases left unmatched: 11. CDR3 sequence: CATSGQGKMGNTIYF. DNA for the CDR3: TGTGCCACCTCGGGACAGGGAAAGATGGGAAACACCATATATTTT. Complete variable domain (other parts from reference TRBV19 and TRBJ1-3): DGGITQSPKYLFRKEGQNVTLSCEQNLNHDAMYWYRQDPGQGLRLIYYSQIVNDFQKGDIAEGYSVSREKKESFPLTVTSAQKNPTAFYLCATSGQGKMGNTIYFGEGSWLTVV.

V is TRBV6-5 and J is TRBJ1-3; D ambiguous. Germline V gives CDR1 MNHEY, CDR2 SVGAGI. The CDR3 has 16 amino acids. V lost 0 bases, J lost 0 bases, and 9 bases lay in between. The CDR3 reads CASSYSDTASGNTIYF. CDR3 sequence (DNA): TGTGCCAGCAGTTACTCCGACACTGCCTCTGGAAACACCATATATTTT.

V gene TRBV6-5 combines with J gene TRBJ1-1, with D maybe TRBD1 (5 bases). Germline loops: CDR1 MNHEY, CDR2 SVGAGI. With 2 bases removed from V and 5 bases from J, the gap between germline ends came to 9 bases. There are 13 residues in the CDR3. CDR3 nucleotide sequence: TGTGCCAGCAGTTACGGAGGGGATACTGAAGCTTTCTTT. Its protein is CASSYGGDTEAFF.

This chain uses TRBV11-2 with TRBJ2-1; maybe TRBD2 (6 bases). The CDR3 contains 14 residues. Trimming took off 7 bases at V and 3 bases at J, with 13 bases between the two ends. The germline V gene encodes CDR1 SGHAT and CDR2 FQNNGV. CDR3 coding DNA: TGTGCCAGCACCCAGGGACTCCTCTACAATGAGCAGTTCTTC. The encoded protein is CASTQGLLYNEQFF.

This chain joins TRBV30 and TRBJ2-7; D not resolved. Trimming shortened V by 3 bases and J by 4 bases, and 10 bases separated the two germline ends. The CDR3 runs 12 residues. Germline V CDR1 and CDR2: GTSNPN, SVGIG (reference sequence). CDR3: CAWRPMLYEQYF. CDR3 nucleotides: TGTGCCTGGAGACCCATGTTGTACGAGCAGTACTTC.

The chain combines TRBV12-5 with TRBJ2-5; D is possibly TRBD1 (5 bases). Germline CDR1 is LGHNT and CDR2 is FRNRAP. The V gene lost 1 base and the J gene lost 1 base, with 10 bases spanning the gap. This CDR3 contains 15 residues. This chain's CDR3 is CASGLGLTVQETQYF. DNA of the CDR3: TGTGCTAGTGGTTTGGGATTGACAGTCCAAGAGACCCAGTACTTC. Complete variable domain (other parts from reference TRBV12-5 and TRBJ2-5): DARVTQTPRHKVTEMGQEVTMRCQPILGHNTVFWYRQTMMQGLELLAYFRNRAPLDDSGMPKDRFSAEMPDATLATLKIQPSEPRDSAVYFCASGLGLTVQETQYFGPGTRLLVL.

V is TRBV13 and J is TRBJ2-7; 7 bases map to TRBD2. CDR1 is PRHDT, CDR2 FYEKMQ, per germline (reference sequence). This CDR3 spans 15 amino acids. V shed 11 bases and J 5 bases; nucleotides not matched to a gene: 18. CDR3 protein: CAPGAGEGRSHEQYF. CDR3 DNA: TGTGCCCCCGGGGCGGGGGAGGGCCGGTCTCACGAGCAGTACTTC.

This chain joins TRBV5-4 and TRBJ1-2, with D possibly TRBD1 on 6 matching bases. Germline lookup yields CDR1 SGHNT and CDR2 YYREEE (reference sequence). CDR3 length: 14 residues. Trimming took off 0 bases at V and 3 bases at J, with 9 bases between the two ends. CDR3 protein: CASSLEQGDYGYTF. CDR3 nucleotides: TGTGCCAGCAGCTTGGAACAGGGTGACTATGGCTACACCTTC.

V is TRBV27 and J is TRBJ2-1; 7 bases map to TRBD1. Germline assignment: CDR1 MNHEY and CDR2 SMNVEV (reference sequence). After removal of 5 bases from V and 4 bases from J, the junction contained 8 bases not matched to a gene. This CDR3 has 15 residues. CDR3 in DNA: TGTGCCAGCAGTACTCTCGGACAGGTATACAATGAGCAGTTCTTC. It is translated as CASSTLGQVYNEQFF.

This chain links TRBV24-1 with TRBJ1-1; 7 bases fit TRBD1. This CDR3 comprises 14 residues. J lost 8 bases, V lost 3 bases, and 8 bases had no gene match. CDR1 and CDR2 (germline): KGHDR, SFDVKD. The CDR3 sequence is CATSDHRDSQEAFF. In nucleotides, the CDR3 is TGTGCCACCAGTGATCACCGGGACAGCCAGGAAGCTTTCTTT.

The V and J genes are TRBV5-3 and TRBJ2-1, with unresolved D. TRBV5-3 is flagged as an ORF with uncertain function. CDR3 size: 16 residues. Trimming cost V 2 bases and J 2 bases, with 14 bases left between them. The CDR3 DNA follows: TGTGCCAGAAGCTTAGTACTACCCAGCACCTACAATGAGCAGTTCTTC. Translation gives CARSLVLPSTYNEQFF.

The rearrangement uses TRBV28 and TRBJ1-4, with D unresolved. CDR3 length equals 13 residues. The V end lost 5 bases, the J end lost 13 bases, and 17 bases lay between the germline ends. Germline V lookup: CDR1 MDHEN, CDR2 SYDVKM. The CDR3 loop reads CASSTSPRASLFF. In DNA form, the CDR3 reads TGTGCCAGCAGTACCTCCCCAAGGGCCTCACTGTTTTTT.

The rearrangement links TRBV5-6 to TRBJ1-5; D ambiguous. Per the germline V gene, CDR1 is SGHDT and CDR2 is YYEEEE. This CDR3 has 14 residues. Trimming shortened V by 4 bases and J by 1 base, and 9 bases separated the two germline ends. Here the CDR3 reads CASSRTESNQPQHF. The CDR3 bases are TGTGCCAGCAGCCGGACCGAAAGCAATCAGCCCCAGCATTTT.

V is TRBV9 and J is TRBJ1-3; 9 nucleotides line up with TRBD1. This CDR3 has 15 amino acids. Germline V gene sequence: CDR1 SGDLS, CDR2 YYNGEE. The junction had 5 bases not matched to a gene; V was cut back by 3 bases and J by 4 bases. In DNA, the CDR3 is TGTGCCAGCAGCGGTCGGACAGGGGTCGGAAACACCATATATTTT. Translated: CASSGRTGVGNTIYF.

V and J are TRBV7-8 and TRBJ2-5; 8 nucleotides line up with TRBD1. Trimming cost V 4 bases and J 2 bases; bases outside gene matches: 6. The CDR3 totals 15 residues. Per the germline V gene, CDR1 is SGHVS and CDR2 is FQNEAQ. The CDR3 bases are TGTGCCAGCAGCTACCGGGACAGGCAGCAAGAGACCCAGTACTTC. Translated: CASSYRDRQQETQYF.

This clone came up once. This chain uses TRBV11-2 with TRBJ2-4, with TRBD2 matching 8 bases. This CDR3 spans 14 amino acids. The J segment lost 8 bases and the V segment lost 5 bases, leaving 8 bases of the junction unmatched. From germline, CDR1 is SGHAT and CDR2 FQNNGV. The CDR3: CASSHRRGEDIQYF. For the CDR3, the DNA is TGTGCCAGCAGCCACCGGCGGGGGGAGGACATTCAGTACTTC.

The chain couples TRBV10-3 to TRBJ1-3, with TRBD1 as a possible D gene (6 bases). V lost 7 bases and J lost 4, with 17 bases in between. This CDR3 has 15 residues. Germline V gene lookup returns CDR1 ENHRY and CDR2 SYGVKD. CDR3 sequence: CAITETTGLGNTIYF. In DNA form, the CDR3 reads TGTGCCATCACCGAGACCACAGGGTTGGGAAACACCATATATTTT.

CDR3 coding DNA: TGCGCCAGCAGCTACCACGAGTCGAGTGAAGCTTTCTTT. As protein: CASSYHESSEAFF. The genes are TRBV5-1 and TRBJ1-1; no reliable D call. The CDR3 spans 13 residues. Trimming left V 3 bases short and J 7 bases short, with 13 bases between. Germline V lookup: CDR1 SGHRS, CDR2 YFSETQ. The complete variable domain, with remaining parts taken from reference TRBV5-1 and TRBJ1-1, reads KAGVTQTPRYLIKTRGQQVTLSCSPISGHRSVSWYQQTPGQGLQFLFEYFSETQRNKGNFPGRFSGRQFSNSRSEMNVSTLELGDSALYLCASSYHESSEAFFGQGTRLTVV.